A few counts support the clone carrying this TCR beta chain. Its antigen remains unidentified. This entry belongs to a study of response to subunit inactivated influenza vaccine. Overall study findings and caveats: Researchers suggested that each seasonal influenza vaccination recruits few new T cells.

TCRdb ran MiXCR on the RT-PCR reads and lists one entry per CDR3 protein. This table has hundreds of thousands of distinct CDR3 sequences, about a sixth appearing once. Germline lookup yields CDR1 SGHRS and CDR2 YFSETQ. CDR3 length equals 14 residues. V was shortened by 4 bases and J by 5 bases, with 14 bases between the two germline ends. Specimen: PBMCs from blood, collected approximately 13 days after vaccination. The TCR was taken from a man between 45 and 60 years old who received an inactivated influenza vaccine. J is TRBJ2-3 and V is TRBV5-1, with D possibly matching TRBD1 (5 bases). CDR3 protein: CASSRGTGGDTQYF. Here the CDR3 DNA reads TGCGCCAGCAGCAGGGGAACTGGCGGAGATACGCAGTATTTT.